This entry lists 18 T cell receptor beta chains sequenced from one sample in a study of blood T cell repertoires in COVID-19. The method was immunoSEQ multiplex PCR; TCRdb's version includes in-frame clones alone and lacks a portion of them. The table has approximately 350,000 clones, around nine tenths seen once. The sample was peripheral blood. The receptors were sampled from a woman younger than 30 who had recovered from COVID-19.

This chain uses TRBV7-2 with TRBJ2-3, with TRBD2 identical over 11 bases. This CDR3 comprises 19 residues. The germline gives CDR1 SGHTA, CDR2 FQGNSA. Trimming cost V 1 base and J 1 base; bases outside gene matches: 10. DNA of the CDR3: TGTGCCAGCAGCTTAGTCGTACTAGCGGGAGAGGTAGGCACAGATACGCAGTATTTT. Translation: CASSLVVLAGEVGTDTQYF.

Here the CDR3 reads CASSSQTGSSPYGYTF. The CDR3 DNA reads as TGTGCCAGCAGTAGTCAGACAGGGTCTTCACCCTATGGCTACACCTTC. The chain joins TRBV27 to TRBJ1-2; 7 bases line up with TRBD1. Looked up from germline, CDR1 is MNHEY and CDR2 is SMNVEV (reference sequence). The CDR3 contains 16 residues. With V trimmed by 5 bases and J by 4 bases, 13 bases remained unmatched.

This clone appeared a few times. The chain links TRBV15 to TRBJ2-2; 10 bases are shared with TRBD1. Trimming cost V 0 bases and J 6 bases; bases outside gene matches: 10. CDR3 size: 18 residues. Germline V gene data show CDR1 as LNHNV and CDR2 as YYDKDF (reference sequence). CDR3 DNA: TGTGCCACCAGCAGAGAGTTCGGGACAGGGGATCTCGCCGGGGAGCTGTTTTTT. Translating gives CATSREFGTGDLAGELFF. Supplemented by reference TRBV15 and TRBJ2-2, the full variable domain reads DAMVIQNPRYQVTQFGKPVTLSCSQTLNHNVMYWYQQKSSQAPKLLFHYYDKDFNNEADTPDNFQSRRPNTSFCFLDIRSPGLGDTAMYLCATSREFGTGDLAGELFFGEGSRLTVL.

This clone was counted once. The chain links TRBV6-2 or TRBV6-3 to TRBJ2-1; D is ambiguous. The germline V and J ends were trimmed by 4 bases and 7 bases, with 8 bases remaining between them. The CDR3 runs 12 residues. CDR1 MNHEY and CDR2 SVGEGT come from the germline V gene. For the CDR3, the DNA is TGTGCCAGCAGTTTTTCCAGAAATGAGCAGTTCTTC. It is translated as CASSFSRNEQFF.

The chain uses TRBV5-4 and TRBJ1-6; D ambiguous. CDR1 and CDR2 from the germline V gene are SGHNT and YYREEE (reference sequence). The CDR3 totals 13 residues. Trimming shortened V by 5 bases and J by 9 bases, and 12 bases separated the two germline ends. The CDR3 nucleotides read TGTGCCAGCAGTCGCGCTCTTGGTTCACCCCTCCACTTT. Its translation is CASSRALGSPLHF.

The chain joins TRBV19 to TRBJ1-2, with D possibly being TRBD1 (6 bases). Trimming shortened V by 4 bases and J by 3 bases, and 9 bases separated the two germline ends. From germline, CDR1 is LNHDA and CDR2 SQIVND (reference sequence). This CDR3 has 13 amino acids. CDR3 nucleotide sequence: TGTGCCAGTAGTAACGGGGGGCACTATGGCTACACCTTC. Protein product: CASSNGGHYGYTF.

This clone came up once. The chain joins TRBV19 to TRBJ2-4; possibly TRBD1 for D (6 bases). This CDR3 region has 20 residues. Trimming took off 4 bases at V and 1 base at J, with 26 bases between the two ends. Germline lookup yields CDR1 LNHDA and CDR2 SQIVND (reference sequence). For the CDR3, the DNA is TGTGCCAGTAGTACCGCCCACGGGGACACTCAGCGCGGGGCCAAAAACATTCAGTACTTC. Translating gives CASSTAHGDTQRGAKNIQYF. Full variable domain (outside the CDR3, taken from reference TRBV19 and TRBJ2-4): DGGITQSPKYLFRKEGQNVTLSCEQNLNHDAMYWYRQDPGQGLRLIYYSQIVNDFQKGDIAEGYSVSREKKESFPLTVTSAQKNPTAFYLCASSTAHGDTQRGAKNIQYFGAGTRLSVL.

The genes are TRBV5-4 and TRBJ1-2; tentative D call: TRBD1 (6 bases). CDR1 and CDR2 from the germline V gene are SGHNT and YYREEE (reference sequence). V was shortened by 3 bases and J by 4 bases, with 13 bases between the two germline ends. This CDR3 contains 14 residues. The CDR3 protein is CASSYQTGTYGYTF. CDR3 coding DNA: TGTGCCAGCAGCTACCAAACAGGGACCTATGGCTACACCTTC.

For the CDR3, the DNA is TGTGCCAGCAGCGGGAGGGACAGTTTGGGTTCGGAGACCCAGTACTTC. Its protein product is CASSGRDSLGSETQYF. The chain recombines TRBV9 with TRBJ2-5; a possible D gene is TRBD1 (7 bases). The CDR3 runs 16 residues. Per germline, CDR1 SGDLS and CDR2 YYNGEE. V lost 3 bases, J lost 5 bases, and 20 bases lay in between.

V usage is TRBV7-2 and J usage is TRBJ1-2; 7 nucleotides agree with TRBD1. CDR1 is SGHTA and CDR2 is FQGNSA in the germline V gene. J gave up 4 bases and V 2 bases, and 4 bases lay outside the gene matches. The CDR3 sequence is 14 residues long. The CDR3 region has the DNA TGTGCCAGCAGCTTACAGGGGGGCGGCTATGGCTACACCTTC. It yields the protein CASSLQGGGYGYTF.

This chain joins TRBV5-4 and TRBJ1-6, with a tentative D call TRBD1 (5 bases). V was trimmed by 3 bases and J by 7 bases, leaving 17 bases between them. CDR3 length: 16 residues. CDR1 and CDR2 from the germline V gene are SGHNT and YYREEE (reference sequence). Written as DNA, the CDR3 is TGTGCCAGCAGCTCGCCGGGAGGGGTGGGGAATTCACCCCTCCACTTT. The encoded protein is CASSSPGGVGNSPLHF.

CDR3 residues: CASTPGTSGSLTDTQYF. Written as DNA, the CDR3 is TGTGCCAGCACCCCCGGGACTAGCGGGAGCCTCACAGATACGCAGTATTTT. The rearrangement uses TRBV6-2 or TRBV6-3 and TRBJ2-3; 14 bases agree with TRBD2. This CDR3 has 17 residues. In germline, CDR1 is MNHEY, CDR2 SVGEGT. With 7 bases clipped from V and 2 bases from J, the junction kept 8 bases outside the gene matches.

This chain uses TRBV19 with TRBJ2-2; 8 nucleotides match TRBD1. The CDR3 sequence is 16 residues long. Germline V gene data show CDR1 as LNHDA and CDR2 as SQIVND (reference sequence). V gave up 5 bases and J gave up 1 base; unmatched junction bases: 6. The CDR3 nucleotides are TGTGCCAGTAGTGTCCGGGACAGGCTGAACACCGGGGAGCTGTTTTTT. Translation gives CASSVRDRLNTGELFF.

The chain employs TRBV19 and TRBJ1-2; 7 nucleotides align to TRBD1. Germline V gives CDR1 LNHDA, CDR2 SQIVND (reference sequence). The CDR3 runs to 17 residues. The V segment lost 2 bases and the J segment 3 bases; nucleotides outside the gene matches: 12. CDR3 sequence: CASSIPWGLTGDYGYTF. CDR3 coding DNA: TGTGCCAGTAGTATACCTTGGGGACTCACAGGGGACTATGGCTACACCTTC.

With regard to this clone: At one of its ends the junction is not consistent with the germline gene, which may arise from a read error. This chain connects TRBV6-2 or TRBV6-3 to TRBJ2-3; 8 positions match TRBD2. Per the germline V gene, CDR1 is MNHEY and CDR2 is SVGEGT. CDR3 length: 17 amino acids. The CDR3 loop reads CASSAPTSRTSRDTQYF. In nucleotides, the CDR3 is TGTGCCAGCAGCGCACCTACCTCTCGGACTAGCAGAGATACGCAGTATTTT.

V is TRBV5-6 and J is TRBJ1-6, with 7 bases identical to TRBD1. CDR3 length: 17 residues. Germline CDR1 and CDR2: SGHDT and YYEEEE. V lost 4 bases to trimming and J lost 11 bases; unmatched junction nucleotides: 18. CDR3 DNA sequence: TGTGCCAGCAGCAGGTCAACCGGGACAGAATTTAGGACACCCCTCCACTTT. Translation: CASSRSTGTEFRTPLHF.

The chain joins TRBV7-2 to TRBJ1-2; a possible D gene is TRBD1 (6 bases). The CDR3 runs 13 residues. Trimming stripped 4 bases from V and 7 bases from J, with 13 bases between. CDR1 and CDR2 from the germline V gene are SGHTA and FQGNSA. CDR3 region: CASSSRGGRGYTF. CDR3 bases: TGTGCCAGCAGCTCCAGGGGCGGTCGTGGCTACACCTTC.

The CDR3: CASSLEGGGYTF. For the CDR3, the DNA is TGCGCCAGCAGCTTGGAAGGGGGCGGCTACACCTTC. This chain uses TRBV5-1 with TRBJ1-2; 7 bases match TRBD1. The CDR3 has 12 residues. Looked up from germline, CDR1 is SGHRS and CDR2 is YFSETQ. The J segment lost 8 bases and the V segment lost 0 bases, leaving 1 base of the junction unmatched.